This T cell receptor beta chain was documented in a study of blood T cell repertoires in COVID-19. Germline V CDR1 and CDR2: SGHAT, FQDESV (reference sequence). The V end lost 7 bases, the J end lost 5 bases, and 18 bases lay between the germline ends. CDR3 size: 16 residues. The data were produced by immunoSEQ multiplex PCR, yet TCRdb's version contains in-frame clones alone and is incomplete. This table has approximately 290,000 clones, 70% to 90% appearing once. Specimen: peripheral blood. This sequence joins TRBV11-1 and TRBJ1-6, with D unresolved. This TCR derives from a woman between 55 and 75 years old with acute or convalescent COVID-19. CDR3 residues: CASTAGSPRNNSPLHF. The CDR3 DNA reads TGTGCCAGCACCGCAGGTTCTCCCCGCAATAATTCACCCCTCCACTTT.